Listed below are T cell receptor beta chains from one sample, sequenced in a study of cytomegalovirus exposure and HLA in healthy donors. Produced via immunoSEQ multiplex PCR; TCRdb's table is partial and in-frame only. The table has fewer than 250,000 clones, approximately 87% seen once; the top ten hold 4.5% to 6%. Input material: PBMCs. These receptors came from a woman between 18 and 29 years old in good health and CMV-seronegative. CDR3s include the opening cysteine and the closing phenylalanine or tryptophan. The order of the fields is D gene, V gene, clone size, J gene, CDR3 protein, CDR3 DNA. The D gene is left open where the match is weak. Expanded clones get a size class; other rows say once, few or many, or leave the size out.

>-|TRBV6-5|once|TRBJ1-2
CASSIYGTDNYGYTF
TGTGCCAGCAGTATTTATGGGACGGATAACTATGGCTACACCTTC
>-|TRBV4-1|-|TRBJ2-7
CASSQDSRGQYEQYF
TGCGCCAGCAGCCAAGATTCGCGGGGGCAATACGAGCAGTACTTC
>-|TRBV2|-|TRBJ1-3
CASSEWGSGNTIYF
TGTGCCAGCAGTGAATGGGGTTCTGGAAACACCATATATTTT
>TRBD1|TRBV14|-|TRBJ2-1
CASSPGGSREFVQFF
TGTGCCAGCAGCCCAGGGGGATCTAGAGAGTTTGTGCAGTTCTTC
>-|TRBV27|-|TRBJ2-3
CASSWGASTDTQYF
TGTGCCAGCAGTTGGGGAGCGTCCACAGATACGCAGTATTTT
>TRBD2|TRBV10-3|once|TRBJ2-3
CAISETQRGIPSDTQYF
TGTGCCATCAGTGAGACCCAGCGGGGGATACCGTCAGATACGCAGTATTTT
>-|TRBV27|-|TRBJ2-3
CASSDRNTDTQYF
TGTGCCAGTTCAGACCGCAACACAGATACGCAGTATTTT
>-|TRBV29-1|-|TRBJ2-7
CSVEVEAIKRF
TGCAGCGTCGAAGTCGAGGCCATAAAACGATTC
>-|TRBV2|-|TRBJ1-2
CASSEAGSGGYTF
TGTGCCAGCAGTGAAGCGGGGAGCGGAGGCTACACCTTC
>-|TRBV6-1|-|TRBJ2-7
CASRDNYEQYF
TGTGCCAGCAGAGACAACTACGAGCAGTACTTC
>-|TRBV9|-|TRBJ2-7
CASSVSPQSYEQYF
TGTGCCAGCAGCGTATCACCGCAGAGTTACGAGCAGTACTTC
>TRBD2|TRBV6-4|-|TRBJ2-7
CASSYRGLAGVGEQYF
TGTGCCAGCAGTTACCGGGGACTAGCGGGAGTAGGGGAGCAGTACTTC
>TRBD2|TRBV14|-|TRBJ2-5
CASSSRYGSGIPKETQYF
TGTGCCAGCAGCTCAAGATATGGTAGCGGGATCCCCAAAGAGACCCAGTACTTC